This T cell receptor beta chain was identified during a study of T-cell memory formation after mild COVID-19. In TCRdb, the 5' RACE reads were re-called with MiXCR into one record per CDR3 protein. The data hold 250,000 to 350,000 distinct CDR3 sequences, with less than 20% observed a single time. This CDR3 is 16 amino acids long. Germline assignment: CDR1 LGHNA and CDR2 YNFKEQ. The ends were cut back, 4 bases at V and 1 base at J, with 14 bases in the middle. About this clonotype itself: Antigen unknown.

The study, taken as a whole, reports: Shrinking CD4+ clones resided mostly in CM and EM, and CD8+ ones in EMRA.

The chain uses TRBV4-2 and TRBJ1-3; D not resolved. The receptor was derived from a man aged 18 to 35 who had mild COVID-19 (a few samples of this study predate the infection). Cell type and time point are not known. The sample comprised PBMCs or a T cell subset sorted from them (not recorded which). The CDR3 reads CASSPEKTNSGNTIYF. The DNA of the CDR3 is TGTGCCAGCAGCCCTGAAAAGACAAATTCTGGAAACACCATATATTTT.